These 6 T cell receptor beta chains share one sample of origin, sequenced in a study of response to subunit inactivated influenza vaccine. TCRdb reprocessed the RT-PCR reads with MiXCR, giving one entry per CDR3 protein. The sample lists 650,000 or so distinct CDR3 sequences, 14% occurring once. The sample in question was PBMCs from blood, obtained approximately 15 days before vaccination. All receptors come from a man aged 45-65 years who received an inactivated influenza vaccine.

This clonotype was found many times. J is TRBJ2-1 and V is TRBV12-3 or TRBV12-4; 7 bases agree with TRBD1. The J segment lost 6 bases and the V segment lost 7 bases, leaving 9 bases of the junction unmatched. CDR3 length: 14 residues. The CDR3 sequence is CASTRDSSRNEQFF. The DNA of the CDR3 is TGTGCCAGCACTCGGGACAGCTCTCGCAATGAGCAGTTCTTC.

This clonotype was found a few times. V and J are TRBV12-3 or TRBV12-4 and TRBJ2-1; D remains ambiguous. V shed 6 bases and J shed 8 bases, with 11 bases lying between them. CDR3 length equals 12 residues. The CDR3 DNA reads as TGTGCCAGCAGCAGACTTGGGCATGAGCAGTTCTTC. Translating gives CASSRLGHEQFF.

This clonotype was counted between two and nine times. The chain employs TRBV5-1 and TRBJ2-3; 11 bases are a match to TRBD2. In germline, CDR1 is SGHRS, CDR2 YFSETQ. This CDR3 has 16 residues. V gave up 2 bases and J gave up 7 bases; unmatched junction bases: 9. The CDR3 region is CASSFVSGGAVNTQYF. The CDR3 DNA sequence: TGCGCCAGCAGCTTTGTTAGCGGGGGGGCCGTGAATACGCAGTATTTT. The complete variable domain, with remaining parts taken from reference TRBV5-1 and TRBJ2-3, reads KAGVTQTPRYLIKTRGQQVTLSCSPISGHRSVSWYQQTPGQGLQFLFEYFSETQRNKGNFPGRFSGRQFSNSRSEMNVSTLELGDSALYLCASSFVSGGAVNTQYFGPGTRLTVL.

The gene calls are TRBV28 and TRBJ2-3, with no clear D. V lost 7 bases and J 2 bases, leaving 16 bases between the germline ends. Per the germline V gene, CDR1 is MDHEN and CDR2 is SYDVKM. The CDR3 is 15 amino acids. As DNA, the CDR3 is TGTGCCAGCACCAGGACCCGAGTGCCCACAGATACGCAGTATTTT. This sequence encodes CASTRTRVPTDTQYF.

This clonotype was seen a handful of times. The CDR3 loop reads CASSPAGALTYEQYF. For the CDR3, the DNA is TGCGCCAGCAGCCCAGCGGGGGCACTCACCTACGAGCAGTACTTC. This chain uses TRBV5-1 with TRBJ2-7; 8 bases are shared with TRBD2. Germline values: CDR1 SGHRS, CDR2 YFSETQ. CDR3 size: 15 residues. The V segment lost 4 bases and the J segment 2 bases; nucleotides outside the gene matches: 8. Using reference TRBV5-1 and TRBJ2-7 for the parts outside the CDR3, the full variable domain is KAGVTQTPRYLIKTRGQQVTLSCSPISGHRSVSWYQQTPGQGLQFLFEYFSETQRNKGNFPGRFSGRQFSNSRSEMNVSTLELGDSALYLCASSPAGALTYEQYFGPGTRLTVT.

This clonotype was counted between two and nine times. This CDR3 is CSAQTGSNQPQHF. The CDR3 nucleotides read TGCAGCGCTCAGACAGGCAGCAATCAGCCCCAGCATTTT. The V and J genes are TRBV29-1 and TRBJ1-5, with a weak D call TRBD1 (6 bases). The V and J ends lost 7 bases and 1 base respectively, with 11 bases between them. This CDR3 is built from 13 residues. The germline CDR1 and CDR2 sequences are SQVTM and ANQGSEA.